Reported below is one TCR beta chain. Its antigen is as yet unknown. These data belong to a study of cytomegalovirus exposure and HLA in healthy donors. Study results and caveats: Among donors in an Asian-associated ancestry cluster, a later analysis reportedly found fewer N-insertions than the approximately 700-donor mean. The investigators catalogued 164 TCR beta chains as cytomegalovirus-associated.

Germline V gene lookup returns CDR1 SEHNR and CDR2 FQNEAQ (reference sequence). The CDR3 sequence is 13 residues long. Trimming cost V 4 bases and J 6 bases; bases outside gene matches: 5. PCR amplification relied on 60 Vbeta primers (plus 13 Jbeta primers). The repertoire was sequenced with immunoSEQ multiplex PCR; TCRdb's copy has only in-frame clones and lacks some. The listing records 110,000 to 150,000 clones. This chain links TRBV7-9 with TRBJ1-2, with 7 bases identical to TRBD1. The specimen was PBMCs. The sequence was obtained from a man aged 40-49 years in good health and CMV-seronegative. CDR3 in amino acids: CASSSSGGHGYTF. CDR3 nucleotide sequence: TGTGCCAGCAGCTCTTCAGGGGGGCATGGCTACACCTTC.